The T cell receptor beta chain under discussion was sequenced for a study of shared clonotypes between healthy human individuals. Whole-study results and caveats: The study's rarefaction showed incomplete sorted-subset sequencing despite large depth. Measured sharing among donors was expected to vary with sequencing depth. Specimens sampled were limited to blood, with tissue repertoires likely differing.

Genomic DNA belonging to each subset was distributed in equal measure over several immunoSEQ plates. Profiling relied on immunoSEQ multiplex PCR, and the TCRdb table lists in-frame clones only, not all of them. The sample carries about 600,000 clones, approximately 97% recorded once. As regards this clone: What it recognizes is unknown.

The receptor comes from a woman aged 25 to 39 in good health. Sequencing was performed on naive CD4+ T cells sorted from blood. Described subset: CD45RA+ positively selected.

The CDR3 loop is CASSKMGQGGYEQYF. CDR3 coding DNA: TGCGCCAGCAGCAAAATGGGACAGGGCGGTTACGAGCAGTACTTC. The rearrangement links TRBV5-1 to TRBJ2-7; 9 nucleotides agree with TRBD1. Germline-derived CDR1 and CDR2 are SGHRS and YFSETQ. Losses at the gene ends were 4 bases for V and 4 bases for J; bases not matched to a gene: 9. The CDR3 consists of 15 residues. The full variable domain, in which reference TRBV5-1 and TRBJ2-7 provide the parts outside the CDR3, is KAGVTQTPRYLIKTRGQQVTLSCSPISGHRSVSWYQQTPGQGLQFLFEYFSETQRNKGNFPGRFSGRQFSNSRSEMNVSTLELGDSALYLCASSKMGQGGYEQYFGPGTRLTVT.